One and the same sample provided the 16 T cell receptor beta chains below, sequenced in a study of T cells after yellow fever vaccination. In TCRdb, the 5' RACE reads were re-called with MiXCR into one record per CDR3 protein. The data hold 110,000 or so distinct CDR3 sequences, with 7.2% observed a single time. Sequencing was performed on CD4+ T cells sorted from PBMCs, taken around 45 days after the first yellow fever vaccination. The source is a man between 18 and 29 years old who received the YFV17D yellow fever vaccine.

This clonotype was counted at least ten times. The CDR3 sequence is CSAREALAGGLDEQYF. CDR3 bases: TGCAGTGCTAGAGAGGCCCTAGCGGGGGGGCTGGACGAGCAGTACTTC. The V call is TRBV20-1, the J call TRBJ2-7, with 12 bases matching TRBD2. Germline values: CDR1 DFQATT, CDR2 SNEGSKA (reference sequence). V lost 0 bases, J lost 5 bases, and 8 bases stayed unmatched. The CDR3 sequence is 16 residues long.

This clonotype showed up many times. J is TRBJ2-5 and V is TRBV28; no definite D call. CDR1 is MDHEN and CDR2 is SYDVKM in the germline V gene. Trimming left V 2 bases short and J 4 bases short, with 17 bases between. This CDR3 is 16 amino acids long. The CDR3 sequence is CASSLRGALALETQYF. DNA for the CDR3: TGTGCCAGCAGTTTAAGAGGAGCGTTAGCCTTAGAGACCCAGTACTTC.

Ten or more counts support this clonotype. This chain uses TRBV3-1 with TRBJ2-7; D unresolved. Germline values: CDR1 LGHDT, CDR2 YNNKEL (reference sequence). V dropped 1 base and J dropped 6 bases, with 10 bases sitting between them. The CDR3 sequence is 13 residues long. CDR3 amino acids: CASSQGDRGEQYF. CDR3 DNA: TGTGCCAGCAGCCAAGGTGATCGTGGCGAGCAGTACTTC.

This clonotype was recorded a few times. The chain has TRBV20-1 and TRBJ2-3; TRBD2 matches at 10 bases. The V segment lost 5 bases and the J segment 1 base; nucleotides outside the gene matches: 6. The CDR3 runs to 15 residues. Germline V gives CDR1 DFQATT, CDR2 SNEGSKA (reference sequence). CDR3 region: CSAEVLAGGTDTQYF. In DNA form, the CDR3 reads TGCAGTGCTGAGGTCCTAGCGGGGGGCACAGATACGCAGTATTTT.

In its sample, this clonotype was seen many times. The J gene is TRBJ2-3, the V gene TRBV7-2; 9 bases match TRBD2. The CDR3 has 16 residues. Trimming took 5 bases from V and 1 from J; bases not matched to a gene: 7. From germline, CDR1 is SGHTA and CDR2 FQGNSA. Here the CDR3 DNA reads TGTGCCAGCAGCCCTCCGGGACTAGCTGGCACAGATACGCAGTATTTT. As protein: CASSPPGLAGTDTQYF.

At least ten counts were recorded for this clonotype. The chain recombines TRBV7-2 with TRBJ2-2; D is uncertain. The V gene lost 5 bases and the J gene lost 6 bases, with 10 bases spanning the gap. CDR3 length: 13 amino acids. Germline assignment: CDR1 SGHTA and CDR2 FQGNSA. The CDR3 sequence is CASSLRRAGELFF. The CDR3 DNA follows: TGTGCCAGCAGCCTTCGACGGGCCGGGGAGCTGTTTTTT.

This clonotype has a count of ten or more. The chain combines TRBV4-1 with TRBJ2-2, with TRBD2 as a possible D gene (5 bases). Trimming removed 4 bases at V and 0 bases at J, with 12 bases between. There are 16 residues in the CDR3. CDR1 is MGHRA and CDR2 is YSYEKL in the germline V gene. This chain's CDR3 is CASSPLGGPNTGELFF. The DNA for the CDR3 is TGCGCCAGCAGCCCTCTTGGAGGTCCGAACACCGGGGAGCTGTTTTTT.

In its sample, this clonotype was seen many times. V usage is TRBV5-1 and J usage is TRBJ2-2, with D hard to call. V was shortened by 1 base and J by 0 bases, with 7 bases between the two germline ends. Germline V CDR1 and CDR2: SGHRS, YFSETQ. The CDR3 runs to 15 residues. CDR3 DNA sequence: TGCGCCAGCAGCTTGACGGCCGCGAACACCGGGGAGCTGTTTTTT. It translates to CASSLTAANTGELFF.

V gene TRBV10-3 combines with J gene TRBJ2-5; 10 nucleotides align to TRBD2. V lost 0 bases to trimming and J lost 7 bases; unmatched junction nucleotides: 5. CDR1 ENHRY and CDR2 SYGVKD come from the germline V gene. CDR3 length: 15 residues. The CDR3 sequence: CAISESSGGAGTQYF. CDR3 nucleotides: TGTGCCATCAGTGAGTCGAGCGGGGGGGCCGGGACCCAGTACTTC.

This clonotype was detected ten times or more. V usage is TRBV29-1 and J usage is TRBJ2-5; 7 bases agree with TRBD2. Looked up from germline, CDR1 is SQVTM and CDR2 is ANQGSEA. V dropped 8 bases and J dropped 5; count of bases not matched to a gene: 11. The CDR3 is 13 residues long. The CDR3 coding sequence is TGCAGCTGTTCCGGAGCGGGGTTGGAGACCCAGTACTTC. It is translated as CSCSGAGLETQYF.

This clonotype showed up many times. V is TRBV5-5 and J is TRBJ2-7; D is perhaps TRBD1 or TRBD2 (5 bases each). Germline assignment: CDR1 SGHKS and CDR2 YYEKEE (reference sequence). V was trimmed by 8 bases and J by 5 bases, leaving 20 bases between them. The CDR3 spans 14 residues. The CDR3 here is CASCLAGTSHEQYF. The CDR3 DNA follows: TGTGCCAGTTGCCTCGCCGGGACGTCCCACGAGCAGTACTTC.

This clonotype was seen many times. This chain links TRBV6-2 or TRBV6-3 with TRBJ2-7, with D maybe TRBD1 (5 bases). V lost 5 bases and J lost 5, with 13 bases in between. The CDR3 loop spans 13 amino acids. Germline V gives CDR1 MNHEY, CDR2 SVGEGT. The CDR3 DNA sequence: TGTGCCAGCAGTCATCAGGGTACCCACGAGCAGTACGTC. Translated, it gives CASSHQGTHEQYV.

The chain combines TRBV10-3 with TRBJ1-2; D is ambiguous. V lost 5 bases, J lost 5 bases, and 15 bases lay in between. In germline, CDR1 is ENHRY, CDR2 SYGVKD. There are 14 residues in the CDR3. CDR3 sequence (DNA): TGTGCCATCAGTCCGCGGACGGGCAATTATGGCTACACCTTC. Its translation: CAISPRTGNYGYTF.

This clonotype was counted many times. The chain has TRBV5-5 and TRBJ1-2, with D possibly being TRBD1 (5 bases). With 1 base removed from V and 4 bases from J, the gap between germline ends came to 14 bases. The CDR3 runs to 15 residues. CDR1 and CDR2 (germline): SGHKS, YYEKEE (reference sequence). The CDR3 DNA sequence: TGTGCCAGCAGCTTGTCTGCAGGGAAGAGCTATGGCTACACCTTC. Residues: CASSLSAGKSYGYTF.

This clonotype turned up a few times. The rearrangement joins TRBV20-1 to TRBJ2-1; D is uncertain. V was clipped by 6 bases and J by 8 bases, with 11 bases between them. This CDR3 spans 11 amino acids. CDR1 is DFQATT, CDR2 SNEGSKA, per germline (reference sequence). CDR3 DNA sequence: TGCAGTGCCTACTACTTCCATGAGCAGTTCTTC. Translating gives CSAYYFHEQFF.

This clonotype was observed at least ten times. V is TRBV11-2 and J is TRBJ2-5; D remains ambiguous. Between the trimmed V and J ends, which lost 1 base and 12 bases, there was a span of 9 bases. This CDR3 region has 11 residues. Germline CDR1 is SGHAT and CDR2 is FQNNGV. The CDR3 sequence: CASSLGPSKYF. The CDR3 region has the DNA TGTGCCAGCAGCTTAGGACCCTCCAAGTACTTC.